Following are 2 T cell receptor beta chains from one sample sequenced in a study of T cell responses to AZD1222 COVID-19 vaccine. Here immunoSEQ multiplex PCR was the method, and the copy in TCRdb shows in-frame clones only, minus some. The data contain 130,000 or so clones, about 79% of them singletons. The specimen comprised peripheral blood, sampled 28 days after the second AZD1222 dose. These receptors came from an adult who received the AZD1222 COVID-19 vaccine.

V and J are TRBV30 and TRBJ1-5, with a weak D call TRBD1 (5 bases). CDR3 size: 14 residues. Trimming removed 5 bases from V and 7 bases from J, with 18 bases in between. Germline assignment: CDR1 GTSNPN and CDR2 SVGIG (reference sequence). CDR3 DNA sequence: TGTGCCTGGGTTAAGCAGGGCAGCGGACAGCCCCAGCATTTT. Protein product: CAWVKQGSGQPQHF. The complete variable domain, with remaining parts taken from reference TRBV30 and TRBJ1-5, reads SQTIHQWPATLVQPVGSPLSLECTVEGTSNPNLYWYRQAAGRGLQLLFYSVGIGQISSEVPQNLSASRPQDRQFILSSKKLLLSDSGFYLCAWVKQGSGQPQHFGDGTRLSIL.

This chain connects TRBV7-6 to TRBJ2-1; D may be TRBD1 (6 bases). Germline CDR1 and CDR2: SGHVS and FNYEAQ. The ends were cut back, 5 bases at V and 0 bases at J, with 17 bases in the middle. The CDR3 is 17 amino acids. In DNA form, the CDR3 reads TGTGCCAGCAGCAGAACGCAGGGGATCGGCTCCTACAATGAGCAGTTCTTC. Translating gives CASSRTQGIGSYNEQFF.